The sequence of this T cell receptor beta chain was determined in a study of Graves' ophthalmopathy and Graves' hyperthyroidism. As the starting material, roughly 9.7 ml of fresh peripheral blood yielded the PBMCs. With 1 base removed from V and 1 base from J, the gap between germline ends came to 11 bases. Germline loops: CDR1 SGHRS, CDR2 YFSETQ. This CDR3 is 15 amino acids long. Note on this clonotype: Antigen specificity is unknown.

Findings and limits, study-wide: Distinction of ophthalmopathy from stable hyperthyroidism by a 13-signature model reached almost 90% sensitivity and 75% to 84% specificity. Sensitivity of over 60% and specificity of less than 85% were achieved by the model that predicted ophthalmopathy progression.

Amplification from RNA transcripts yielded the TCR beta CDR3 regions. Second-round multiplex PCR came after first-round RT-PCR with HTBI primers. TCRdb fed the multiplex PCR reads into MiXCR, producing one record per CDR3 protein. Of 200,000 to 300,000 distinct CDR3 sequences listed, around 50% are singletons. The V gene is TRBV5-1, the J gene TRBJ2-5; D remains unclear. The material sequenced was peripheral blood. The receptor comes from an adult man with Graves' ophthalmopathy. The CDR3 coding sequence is TGCGCCAGCAGCTTGTTTATAGGGATCCAAGAGACCCAGTACTTC. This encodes CASSLFIGIQETQYF.